A single sample gave rise to the 21 T cell receptor beta chains below, sequenced in a study of blood T cell repertoires in COVID-19. Sequenced by immunoSEQ multiplex PCR; TCRdb stores in-frame clones only, minus some. The sample has roughly 500,000 clones, 70% to 90% seen once. Specimen: PBMCs or T cells enriched from blood (not recorded which). The receptors here all came from a woman aged 35 to 49 who had recovered from COVID-19.

The chain recombines TRBV2 with TRBJ2-2; D is unresolved. Germline V gene data show CDR1 as SNHLY and CDR2 as FYNNEI. V gave up 6 bases and J gave up 5 bases, with 7 bases separating them. There are 12 residues in the CDR3. CDR3 sequence (DNA): TGTGCCAGCAGCCCCGTGACCGGGGAGCTGTTTTTT. Amino acids: CASSPVTGELFF.

This chain connects TRBV4-2 to TRBJ2-4; 7 nucleotides match TRBD1. The ends lost 4 bases at V and 0 bases at J; junction bases unmatched: 9. Looked up from germline, CDR1 is LGHNA and CDR2 is YNFKEQ. This CDR3 has 17 residues. CDR3 protein: CASSPKGQSSAKNIQYF. The CDR3 DNA is TGTGCCAGCAGCCCAAAGGGACAGTCCTCAGCCAAAAACATTCAGTACTTC.

The chain links TRBV7-8 to TRBJ1-1; D not certain. Trimming stripped 7 bases from V and 1 base from J, with 10 bases between. This CDR3 contains 13 residues. Germline CDR1 reads SGHVS; CDR2 reads FQNEAQ. CDR3 sequence: CASTLFANTEAFF. As DNA, the CDR3 is TGTGCCAGCACCCTATTCGCGAACACTGAAGCTTTCTTT.

CDR3 in amino acids: CASSIGTTGTEAFF. CDR3 coding DNA: TGTGCCAGTAGTATTGGGACAACAGGGACTGAAGCTTTCTTT. The chain recombines TRBV19 with TRBJ1-1; tentative D call: TRBD1 (6 bases). CDR1 LNHDA and CDR2 SQIVND come from the germline V gene (reference sequence). The CDR3 totals 14 residues. Trimming shortened V by 3 bases and J by 5 bases, and 13 bases separated the two germline ends.

The chain is built from TRBV24-1 and TRBJ2-5; possible D gene TRBD2, 6 bases. CDR3 length: 15 amino acids. Germline lookup yields CDR1 KGHDR and CDR2 SFDVKD. V dropped 3 bases and J dropped 7 bases, with 17 bases sitting between them. The CDR3 nucleotides read TGTGCCACCAGTGATGCCCGGGGGACTGCGGGGACCCAGTACTTC. Amino acids: CATSDARGTAGTQYF.

The chain carries TRBV18 and TRBJ1-2, with 7 nucleotides matching TRBD1. From germline, CDR1 is KGHSH and CDR2 LQKENI. Germline trimming cut 5 bases from V and 8 bases from J; bases unmatched to any gene: 8. CDR3 length equals 13 residues. Here the CDR3 reads CASSKDRPGGYTF. CDR3 bases: TGTGCCAGCTCAAAGGACAGGCCGGGGGGCTACACCTTC.

This sequence joins TRBV19 and TRBJ1-1; the match to TRBD1 covers 7 bases. CDR3 length: 14 amino acids. Germline-derived CDR1 and CDR2 are LNHDA and SQIVND (reference sequence). V was pared by 4 bases and J by 3 bases, with 5 bases of the junction left unmatched. CDR3: CASSTTGQHTEAFF. The CDR3 bases are TGTGCCAGTAGTACGACAGGGCAACACACTGAAGCTTTCTTT.

The chain couples TRBV11-1 to TRBJ2-7; D not certain. Germline V gives CDR1 SGHAT, CDR2 FQDESV (reference sequence). With 2 bases removed from V and 7 bases from J, the gap between germline ends came to 15 bases. The CDR3 totals 14 residues. The CDR3 is CASSLLYLPGEQYF. The CDR3 nucleotides read TGTGCCAGCAGCTTATTGTACCTCCCCGGGGAGCAGTACTTC. Variable domain in full (rest from reference TRBV11-1 and TRBJ2-7): EAEVAQSPRYKITEKSQAVAFWCDPISGHATLYWYRQILGQGPELLVQFQDESVVDDSQLPKDRFSAERLKGVDSTLKIQPAELGDSAMYLCASSLLYLPGEQYFGPGTRLTVT.

The V and J genes are TRBV5-6 and TRBJ1-2; a possible D gene is TRBD1 (5 bases). Trimming cost V 1 base and J 6 bases, with 7 bases left between them. From germline, CDR1 is SGHDT and CDR2 YYEEEE. The CDR3 is made up of 12 amino acids. CDR3 DNA: TGTGCCAGCAGCTTGCAACAGGATGGCTACACCTTC. It encodes CASSLQQDGYTF. Variable domain in full (rest from reference TRBV5-6 and TRBJ1-2): DAGVTQSPTHLIKTRGQQVTLRCSPKSGHDTVSWYQQALGQGPQFIFQYYEEEERQRGNFPDRFSGHQFPNYSSELNVNALLLGDSALYLCASSLQQDGYTFGSGTRLTVV.

This clone was recorded once. The chain joins TRBV6-1 to TRBJ1-2; a possible D gene is TRBD1 (6 bases). The CDR3 runs 17 residues. The germline V gene has CDR1 MNHNS and CDR2 SASEGT. The V and J ends lost 2 bases and 6 bases respectively, with 22 bases between them. For the CDR3, the DNA is TGTGCCAGCAGTGAAACAACTTCAGGGGAACCAGTGAATGGCTACACCTTC. It yields the protein CASSETTSGEPVNGYTF.

This sequence joins TRBV3-1 (or the pseudogene TRBV3-2) and TRBJ2-5, with a possible D match to TRBD2 (6 bases). Germline V gene data show CDR1 as LGHDT and CDR2 as YNNKEL (reference sequence). CDR3 length: 15 residues. Trimming took off 2 bases at V and 4 bases at J, with 14 bases between the two ends. The CDR3 spells CASSQHGAGPETQYF. CDR3 in DNA: TGTGCCAGCAGCCAACACGGAGCGGGCCCAGAGACCCAGTACTTC.

In nucleotides, the CDR3 is TGTGCCAGCAGTTACCTCCCAACGGTCGGGAGAAACGAGCAGTACTTC. This codes for CASSYLPTVGRNEQYF. V and J are TRBV6-2 or TRBV6-3 and TRBJ2-7, with D possibly TRBD2 on 6 matching bases. CDR1 and CDR2 from the germline V gene are MNHEY and SVGEGT. The CDR3 runs to 16 residues. Trimming took off 2 bases at V and 5 bases at J, with 19 bases between the two ends.

The V call is TRBV11-3, the J call TRBJ2-5; TRBD1 is a possible D gene (6 bases). This CDR3 comprises 12 residues. V lost 4 bases and J 5 bases, leaving 8 bases between the germline ends. Germline loops: CDR1 SGHNT, CDR2 YENEEA. CDR3 sequence reads: CASSSDRETQYF. The CDR3 nucleotides are TGTGCCAGCAGCTCAGACAGGGAGACCCAGTACTTC.

This chain joins TRBV9 and TRBJ2-3; 11 bases align to TRBD2. This CDR3 comprises 16 residues. V was clipped by 5 bases and J by 2 bases; unmatched bases: 7. The germline gives CDR1 SGDLS, CDR2 YYNGEE. The CDR3 sequence is CASSRLAGTFTDTQYF. CDR3 DNA: TGTGCCAGCAGTCGACTAGCGGGAACCTTCACAGATACGCAGTATTTT.

The rearrangement links TRBV30 to TRBJ1-6; D uncertain. Trimming took 0 bases from V and 1 from J, leaving 7 bases between them. The V gene's germline CDR1 is GTSNPN and CDR2 SVGIG (reference sequence). The CDR3 is 15 amino acids. The CDR3 spells CAWSVPGSYNSPLHF. The CDR3 bases are TGTGCCTGGAGTGTACCAGGATCCTATAATTCACCCCTCCACTTT. Full variable domain (missing parts from reference TRBV30 and TRBJ1-6): SQTIHQWPATLVQPVGSPLSLECTVEGTSNPNLYWYRQAAGRGLQLLFYSVGIGQISSEVPQNLSASRPQDRQFILSSKKLLLSDSGFYLCAWSVPGSYNSPLHFGNGTRLTVT.

V and J are TRBV13 and TRBJ2-5; D is possibly TRBD2 (6 bases). This CDR3 is 15 amino acids long. V shed 5 bases and J shed 7 bases, with 20 bases lying between them. The germline CDR1 and CDR2 sequences are PRHDT and FYEKMQ (reference sequence). The CDR3 DNA reads TGTGCCAGCAGCCCCAGACTAGACGTGGGCGGGACCCAGTACTTC. It specifies CASSPRLDVGGTQYF.

V gene TRBV4-1 combines with J gene TRBJ2-7; D is perhaps TRBD2 (6 bases). This CDR3 comprises 16 residues. V lost 3 bases to trimming and J lost 3 bases, with 18 bases between them. Germline assignment: CDR1 MGHRA and CDR2 YSYEKL. The CDR3 protein is CASSHPGLRRNYEQYF. As DNA, the CDR3 is TGCGCCAGCAGCCACCCGGGACTCCGAAGGAACTACGAGCAGTACTTC.

This rearrangement joins TRBV6-5 to TRBJ2-7; tentatively, D is TRBD1 (5 bases). CDR3 length: 15 amino acids. V lost 0 bases, J lost 4 bases, and 13 bases lay in between. Germline values: CDR1 MNHEY, CDR2 SVGAGI. The CDR3: CASSYSRAARYEQYF. CDR3 sequence (DNA): TGTGCCAGCAGTTACTCCAGGGCCGCTAGATACGAGCAGTACTTC.

The rearrangement joins TRBV5-1 to TRBJ2-1, with a weak D call TRBD2 (6 bases). The CDR3 totals 12 residues. The V gene lost 2 bases and the J gene lost 10 bases, with 10 bases spanning the gap. From germline, CDR1 is SGHRS and CDR2 YFSETQ. The DNA of the CDR3 is TGCGCCAGCAGCTTATACGCGGGAGAGCAGTTCTTC. It codes for CASSLYAGEQFF.

V usage is TRBV11-2 and J usage is TRBJ1-2, with TRBD1 matching 8 bases. Trimming cost V 0 bases and J 8 bases; bases outside gene matches: 5. The CDR3 totals 14 residues. CDR1 and CDR2 (germline): SGHAT, FQNNGV. The CDR3 DNA reads TGTGCCAGCAGCTTAGACAGGGGGCTGGACGGCTACACCTTC. This sequence encodes CASSLDRGLDGYTF.

The chain couples TRBV12-5 to TRBJ2-7; 10 nucleotides line up with TRBD2. Per germline, CDR1 LGHNT and CDR2 FRNRAP. With 0 bases clipped from V and 1 base from J, the junction kept 12 bases outside the gene matches. This CDR3 is 19 amino acids long. The CDR3 nucleotides are TGTGCTAGTGGTTTGGTAAGGGGGGCTAGCGGGAGCCTTTCCTACGAGCAGTACTTC. Protein product: CASGLVRGASGSLSYEQYF.